This T cell receptor (beta chain) was sequenced for a study of cytomegalovirus exposure and HLA in healthy donors. Study-wide results and caveats: The investigators catalogued 150 to 200 TCR beta chains as cytomegalovirus-associated. Later analysis showed most CMV-associated TCR beta chains appearing HLA-restricted. An analysis that was carried out later associated 16,000 or so TCR beta sequences with HLA alleles at 0.05 false discovery rate.

This clone was picked up one time. Its antigen is as yet unknown. Vbeta (60) and Jbeta (13) primers were used in the PCR. Sequencing used immunoSEQ multiplex PCR; TCRdb keeps in-frame clones, though not all of them. The table has 95,000 to 150,000 clones, approximately 72% seen once. The CDR3 has 15 amino acids. Looked up from germline, CDR1 is SGHRS and CDR2 is YFSETQ. J gave up 4 bases and V 1 base, and 5 bases lay outside the gene matches. Sequencing was performed on PBMCs. V and J are TRBV5-1 and TRBJ2-1, with 7 bases lining up with TRBD2. This sequence originates from a man in his late teens or twenties in good health and CMV-seronegative. CDR3 sequence: CASSLTSERYNEQFF. The CDR3 DNA reads TGCGCCAGCAGCTTGACTAGCGAACGGTACAATGAGCAGTTCTTC.